One and the same sample provided the 24 T cell receptor beta chains below, sequenced in a study of response to subunit inactivated influenza vaccine. Via MiXCR, TCRdb re-called the RT-PCR reads, giving one row per CDR3 protein. The sample lists approximately 170,000 distinct CDR3 sequences, 13% to 15% occurring once. The material was CD8+ T cells sorted from PBMCs, obtained around 5 days after vaccination. The receptors stem from a man aged 50 or older who received an inactivated influenza vaccine.

This clonotype was observed a handful of times. The chain couples TRBV29-1 to TRBJ1-1; D gene uncertain. The CDR3 extends over 14 amino acids. Germline values: CDR1 SQVTM, CDR2 ANQGSEA. V lost 0 bases, J lost 1 base, and 9 bases lay in between. Here the CDR3 reads CSVEDGWENTEAFF. CDR3 bases: TGCAGCGTTGAAGATGGGTGGGAGAACACTGAAGCTTTCTTT.

The V gene is TRBV4-3, the J gene TRBJ2-6; D gene uncertain. There are 16 residues in the CDR3. In germline, CDR1 is LGHNA, CDR2 YSLEER. The V end was cut by 4 bases, the J end by 4 bases, with 14 bases between. CDR3 sequence: CASSLSPNLGANVLTF. Here the CDR3 DNA reads TGCGCCAGCAGCCTCTCCCCTAATTTGGGGGCCAACGTCCTGACTTTC.

This clonotype was observed at least ten times. The rearrangement joins TRBV7-9 to TRBJ1-1; no clear D. Germline V CDR1 and CDR2: SEHNR, FQNEAQ (reference sequence). CDR3 size: 12 residues. Deletions cut 8 bases from V and 2 bases from J, with 9 bases between. This CDR3 is CASFAFNTEAFF. The CDR3 DNA reads TGTGCCAGCTTTGCCTTTAACACTGAAGCTTTCTTT.

The sample holds a few counts of this clonotype. The CDR3: CASSNPSREAYNEQFF. The CDR3 coding sequence is TGTGCCAGCAGCAACCCCTCCCGGGAGGCCTACAATGAGCAGTTCTTC. V gene TRBV5-6 combines with J gene TRBJ2-1; 7 bases agree with TRBD2. This CDR3 has 16 residues. The V segment lost 4 bases and the J segment 2 bases; nucleotides outside the gene matches: 9. Germline V lookup: CDR1 SGHDT, CDR2 YYEEEE.

This clonotype appeared many times. The J gene is TRBJ2-1, the V gene TRBV24-1; no firm D call. The CDR3 has 15 residues. Germline V gene data show CDR1 as KGHDR and CDR2 as SFDVKD. Trimming removed 3 bases at V and 0 bases at J, with 8 bases between. The CDR3 coding sequence is TGTGCCACCAGTGATCTCCCCGACTCCTACAATGAGCAGTTCTTC. Encoded protein: CATSDLPDSYNEQFF.

V usage is TRBV7-2 and J usage is TRBJ2-7; perhaps TRBD1 as D (6 bases). The length of the CDR3 is 13 residues. In germline, CDR1 is SGHTA, CDR2 FQGNSA. V was shortened by 5 bases and J by 2 bases, with 10 bases between the two germline ends. CDR3 sequence reads: CASSEGHPYEQYF. DNA of the CDR3: TGTGCCAGCAGCGAGGGACACCCCTACGAGCAGTACTTC.

The V gene is TRBV29-1, the J gene TRBJ1-4; D gene uncertain. Germline CDR1 reads SQVTM; CDR2 reads ANQGSEA. V shed 5 bases and J shed 5 bases, with 12 bases lying between them. The length of the CDR3 is 13 residues. The CDR3 here is CSVRGGSNEKLFF. Written as DNA, the CDR3 is TGCAGCGTTAGAGGAGGGAGCAATGAAAAACTGTTTTTT. The complete variable domain, with remaining parts taken from reference TRBV29-1 and TRBJ1-4, reads SAVISQKPSRDICQRGTSLTIQCQVDSQVTMMFWYRQQPGQSLTLIATANQGSEATYESGFVIDKFPISRPNLTFSTLTVSNMSPEDSSIYLCSVRGGSNEKLFFGSGTQLSVL.

A remark on this clonotype: The junction differs from germline at one of its ends, possibly a read error. The chain joins TRBV3-1 to TRBJ2-7; a weak D match, TRBD1 (5 bases). The CDR3 covers 15 residues. From germline, CDR1 is LGHDT and CDR2 YNNKEL (reference sequence). The CDR3 here is CATSQGSGHSYEQYF. CDR3 DNA: TGTGCCACCAGCCAAGGTTCAGGGCACTCGTACGAGCAGTACTTC.

This clonotype was observed a few times. V is TRBV4-1 and J is TRBJ2-7; D call uncertain. From germline, CDR1 is MGHRA and CDR2 YSYEKL. The CDR3 spans 14 residues. V dropped 1 base and J dropped 3 bases, with 10 bases sitting between them. The CDR3 sequence is CASSQVMSGYEQYF. The CDR3 DNA follows: TGCGCCAGCAGCCAAGTCATGTCAGGCTACGAGCAGTACTTC.

This CDR3 is CASSLAIGGRGTDTQYF. CDR3 DNA: TGCGCCAGCAGCTTGGCCATTGGGGGAAGGGGCACAGATACGCAGTATTTT. This chain connects TRBV5-1 to TRBJ2-3; possibly TRBD1 or TRBD2 for D (5 bases each). The V gene lost 0 bases and the J gene lost 1 base, with 15 bases spanning the gap. The germline gives CDR1 SGHRS, CDR2 YFSETQ. The CDR3 is made up of 17 amino acids.

The chain carries TRBV4-2 and TRBJ1-1; possibly TRBD1 for D (6 bases). V lost 1 base, J lost 4 bases, and 16 bases lay in between. CDR3 length equals 16 residues. The germline CDR1 and CDR2 sequences are LGHNA and YNFKEQ. The chain's CDR3 is CASSQVSTGAVTEAFF. Written as DNA, the CDR3 is TGTGCCAGCAGCCAAGTTTCTACGGGGGCAGTCACTGAAGCTTTCTTT.

This clonotype is a singleton in its sample. The J gene is TRBJ2-3, the V gene TRBV6-1; possibly TRBD2 for D (6 bases). Trimming shortened V by 5 bases and J by 0 bases, and 15 bases separated the two germline ends. This CDR3 region has 16 residues. Germline loops: CDR1 MNHNS, CDR2 SASEGT. In DNA form, the CDR3 reads TGTGCCAGCAGTCCTGGGACTCCCACGAGCACAGATACGCAGTATTTT. Amino acids: CASSPGTPTSTDTQYF.

This clonotype appeared a few times. The chain uses TRBV24-1 and TRBJ2-7, with 15 nucleotides matching TRBD2. CDR1 and CDR2 (germline): KGHDR, SFDVKD. Trimming cost V 7 bases and J 3 bases; bases outside gene matches: 6. This CDR3 has 16 amino acids. CDR3 amino acids: CATSPGLAGGVYEQYF. CDR3 nucleotides: TGTGCCACCAGCCCGGGACTAGCGGGGGGTGTCTACGAGCAGTACTTC.

This clonotype appeared many times. The chain uses TRBV7-8 and TRBJ2-7; D gene uncertain. This CDR3 contains 11 residues. The V gene lost 5 bases and the J gene lost 5 bases, with 7 bases spanning the gap. Germline-derived CDR1 and CDR2 are SGHVS and FQNEAQ. CDR3 sequence: CASSQSHEQYF. The CDR3 nucleotides read TGTGCCAGCAGCCAAAGCCACGAGCAGTACTTC. The full variable domain, with the rest looked up from reference TRBV7-8 and TRBJ2-7, is GAGVSQSPRYKVAKRGQDVALRCDPISGHVSLFWYQQALGQGPEFLTYFQNEAQLDKSGLPSDRFFAERPEGSVSTLKIQRTQQEDSAVYLCASSQSHEQYFGPGTRLTVT.

This clonotype was recorded many times. The chain uses TRBV6-1 and TRBJ2-2; the match to TRBD1 covers 11 bases. The CDR3 is made up of 15 amino acids. J gave up 5 bases and V 6 bases, and 5 bases lay outside the gene matches. Germline V gives CDR1 MNHNS, CDR2 SASEGT. In nucleotides, the CDR3 is TGTGCCAGCAGCTGGGACAGGGGGGGGACCGGGGAGCTGTTTTTT. Its translation is CASSWDRGGTGELFF.

V gene TRBV7-2 combines with J gene TRBJ2-3; TRBD2 matches at 11 bases. CDR1 and CDR2 (germline): SGHTA, FQGNSA. V lost 5 bases to trimming and J lost 4 bases; unmatched junction nucleotides: 5. CDR3 length equals 15 residues. As DNA, the CDR3 is TGTGCCAGCAGCCTGACTAGCGGGATGTCAGATACGCAGTATTTT. It is translated as CASSLTSGMSDTQYF.

On this clonotype: The germline gene is not matched at one end of the junction; a read error may be the cause. This sequence joins TRBV5-6 and TRBJ2-1; D uncertain. Germline CDR1 SGHDT, CDR2 YYEEEE. The CDR3 covers 16 residues. Here the CDR3 reads CAISLGLGFSYNEQFF. CDR3 DNA sequence: TGTGCCATCAGCCTCGGGCTAGGCTTCTCCTACAATGAGCAGTTCTTC. The whole variable domain, remainder taken from reference TRBV5-6 and TRBJ2-1, is DAGVTQSPTHLIKTRGQQVTLRCSPKSGHDTVSWYQQALGQGPQFIFQYYEEEERQRGNFPDRFSGHQFPNYSSELNVNALLLGDSALYLCAISLGLGFSYNEQFFGPGTRLTVL.

This clonotype was picked up many times. The gene calls are TRBV12-3 or TRBV12-4 and TRBJ2-3; 9 bases map to TRBD2. The CDR3 is made up of 16 amino acids. With 2 bases clipped from V and 0 bases from J, the junction kept 3 bases outside the gene matches. CDR3 sequence (DNA): TGTGCCAGCAGTTTACTAGCGGGAACTAGCACAGATACGCAGTATTTT. Translation: CASSLLAGTSTDTQYF.

This chain connects TRBV5-1 to TRBJ1-4; D is unresolved. Trimming took 0 bases from V and 8 from J, leaving 11 bases between them. The CDR3 contains 14 residues. Germline V CDR1 and CDR2: SGHRS, YFSETQ. The CDR3 nucleotides read TGCGCCAGCAGCTTGGAATGGACGGACGAAAAACTGTTTTTT. Residues: CASSLEWTDEKLFF.

This clonotype has a count of ten or more. The chain uses TRBV12-3 or TRBV12-4 and TRBJ2-3; the D is unclear. The CDR3 is made up of 12 amino acids. V was trimmed by 1 base and J by 1 base, leaving 0 bases between them. Here the CDR3 reads CASSLGTDTQYF. The CDR3 nucleotides are TGTGCCAGCAGTTTAGGCACAGATACGCAGTATTTT.

V is TRBV18 and J is TRBJ2-3; the D gene could be TRBD1 or TRBD2 (5 bases each). The CDR3 has 15 amino acids. Between the trimmed V and J ends, which lost 3 bases and 3 bases, there was a span of 13 bases. The germline CDR1 and CDR2 sequences are KGHSH and LQKENI. The CDR3, as DNA: TGTGCCAGCTCACCTGGGGGTGTCGGTACAGATACGCAGTATTTT. It translates to CASSPGGVGTDTQYF.

The rearrangement uses TRBV4-2 and TRBJ2-2; D possibly matches TRBD1 or TRBD2 (5 bases each). The CDR3 length is 16 residues. Trimming shortened V by 2 bases and J by 3 bases, and 13 bases separated the two germline ends. The germline gives CDR1 LGHNA, CDR2 YNFKEQ. As DNA, the CDR3 is TGTGCCAGCAGCCAACGATCGGGGCTTTACACCGGGGAGCTGTTTTTT. Translating it yields CASSQRSGLYTGELFF.

The chain is built from TRBV5-1 and TRBJ2-7; D unclear. Germline-derived CDR1 and CDR2 are SGHRS and YFSETQ. V shed 1 base and J shed 5 bases, with 4 bases lying between them. There are 11 residues in the CDR3. CDR3 sequence reads: CASSLRDEQYF. DNA of the CDR3: TGCGCCAGCAGCTTGCGCGACGAGCAGTACTTC. The variable domain in full, with the rest retrieved from reference TRBV5-1 and TRBJ2-7, is KAGVTQTPRYLIKTRGQQVTLSCSPISGHRSVSWYQQTPGQGLQFLFEYFSETQRNKGNFPGRFSGRQFSNSRSEMNVSTLELGDSALYLCASSLRDEQYFGPGTRLTVT.

This clonotype was observed a few times. V and J are TRBV7-9 and TRBJ1-4; 7 bases are shared with TRBD1. Looked up from germline, CDR1 is SEHNR and CDR2 is FQNEAQ (reference sequence). V shed 5 bases and J 7 bases; nucleotides not matched to a gene: 10. CDR3 length: 15 residues. The CDR3 loop is CASSPRQGGVEKLFF. Here the CDR3 DNA reads TGTGCCAGCAGCCCACGACAGGGAGGAGTTGAAAAACTGTTTTTT.